What follows is one TCR beta chain and its context. The antigen remains unidentified. This CDR3 contains 15 residues. Deletions cut 3 bases from V and 2 bases from J, with 13 bases between. In germline, CDR1 is LNHDA, CDR2 SQIVND (reference sequence). Measured with immunoSEQ multiplex PCR; TCRdb has only the in-frame clones, and not every one. This table holds some 54,000 clones, roughly 75% found once. The sample belongs to a study of T cells in localized non-small cell lung cancer. Study-level points and caveats: Within adjacent lung there appeared a median 57 of the top 100 tumor clones. Heterogeneity remains possible, as sequencing covered one tumor region only.

This chain uses TRBV19 with TRBJ1-1; D may be TRBD1 (6 bases). The receptor was isolated from a woman between 40 and 69 years old with stage II lung adenocarcinoma. This sample comprised PBMCs, obtained before any cancer treatment. CDR3 sequence reads: CASSMWGLSNTEAFF. For the CDR3, the DNA is TGTGCCAGTAGTATGTGGGGGCTCAGCAACACTGAAGCTTTCTTT. The complete variable domain, with remaining parts taken from reference TRBV19 and TRBJ1-1, reads DGGITQSPKYLFRKEGQNVTLSCEQNLNHDAMYWYRQDPGQGLRLIYYSQIVNDFQKGDIAEGYSVSREKKESFPLTVTSAQKNPTAFYLCASSMWGLSNTEAFFGQGTRLTVV.